Listed here are 15 T cell receptor beta chains from one sample, sequenced in a study of kidney transplant recipient with SARS-CoV-2 infection. TCRdb reprocessed the reads with MiXCR, giving one entry per CDR3 protein. The sample contains under 250,000 distinct CDR3 sequences, around 26% of which appear only once. This material consisted of a blood sample, taken at baseline and on roughly day 120 from a kidney transplant recipient. The receptors originated from a male patient between 25 and 40 years old who had COVID-19 and was a kidney transplant recipient. Some of the T cells may derive from the graft donor.

About this clonotype: This clone may be a read error of a much larger clone one base away. The chain uses TRBV3-1 and TRBJ2-4, with a possible D match to TRBD2 (6 bases). The better agreement between TRBJ2-5 and the DNA end casts doubt on the J call. CDR3 size: 17 residues. CDR1 and CDR2 (germline): LGHDT, YNNKEL (reference sequence). The CDR3 region has the DNA TGTGCCAGCAGGGAGGGTTATCCCATTTCTTTCTCTGAGACCCAGTACTTC. Translated: CASREGYPISFSETQYF.

This clonotype was seen ten or more times. At one end the junction does not follow the germline gene, possibly because of a read error. The V call is TRBV10-1, the J call TRBJ1-2; D is uncertain. Germline-derived CDR1 and CDR2 are WNHNN and SYGVQD (reference sequence). The CDR3 is 17 residues long. In DNA form, the CDR3 reads TGTGCCAGCAGTGGGAATGTACGCTCTAGAAAGACCTATGGCTACACCTTC. Amino acid sequence: CASSGNVRSRKTYGYTF.

This clonotype has a count of ten or more. J is TRBJ1-2 and V is TRBV6-5; TRBD1 is a possible D gene (5 bases). Trimming took off 8 bases at V and 4 bases at J, with 23 bases between the two ends. CDR3 length: 16 amino acids. The germline gives CDR1 MNHEY, CDR2 SVGAGI. The CDR3 here is CASRGTGDFGGYGYTF. DNA for the CDR3: TGTGCCAGCCGGGGGACGGGGGACTTCGGCGGCTATGGCTACACCTTC.

This chain joins TRBV18 and TRBJ1-1; D may be TRBD1 (6 bases). With 1 base removed from V and 4 bases from J, the gap between germline ends came to 16 bases. Germline values: CDR1 KGHSH, CDR2 LQKENI. The CDR3 sequence is 16 residues long. The CDR3 reads CASSPRPTGLGTEAFF. CDR3 nucleotide sequence: TGTGCCAGCTCACCACGACCAACAGGGCTAGGCACTGAAGCTTTCTTT.

Points on this clonotype: This may arise from a read error, as a much more abundant clone is one base away. This sequence joins TRBV19 and TRBJ1-1, with 8 bases identical to TRBD1. CDR1 and CDR2 from the germline V gene are LNHDA and SQIVND (reference sequence). The CDR3 runs 15 residues. The trim removed 8 bases at V and 5 bases at J, leaving 13 bases unmatched. CDR3 protein: CASGASQGAGTEAFF. The CDR3 DNA reads as TGTGCCAGTGGTGCCAGTCAGGGGGCAGGGACTGAAGCTTTCTTT.

This clonotype has ten or more counts. V gene TRBV6-9 combines with J gene TRBJ1-2, with no clear D. Per the germline V gene, CDR1 is MNHGY and CDR2 is SVAAGI. The CDR3 length is 17 residues. Trimming took off 4 bases at V and 4 bases at J, with 22 bases between the two ends. The CDR3: CASSWPGPYGKTYGYTF. The CDR3 bases are TGTGCCAGCAGTTGGCCCGGGCCTTACGGAAAGACCTATGGCTACACCTTC.

This chain links TRBV5-8 with TRBJ2-7; D tentatively fits TRBD1 or TRBD2 (5 bases each). CDR3 size: 14 residues. V was trimmed by 7 bases and J by 0 bases, leaving 14 bases between them. Germline V gene data show CDR1 as SGHTS and CDR2 as YDEGEE. The CDR3 DNA sequence: TGTGCCAGCCGGGAACAGGCTCTCTCCTACGAGCAGTACTTC. Its protein product is CASREQALSYEQYF.

A word on this clonotype: This may arise from a read error, as a much more abundant clone is one base away. J is TRBJ1-2 and V is TRBV7-6; unclear D gene. The CDR3 contains 14 residues. CDR1 is SGHVS and CDR2 is FNYEAQ in the germline V gene. CDR3 sequence (DNA): TGTGCCAGCATCTTAGGTGCGGGGAACTATGGCTACACCTTC. Translated: CASILGAGNYGYTF.

Turning to this clonotype: A much larger clonotype is one base distant, so this may be a read error. J is TRBJ2-7 and V is TRBV4-3; 7 bases line up with TRBD2. The germline CDR1 and CDR2 sequences are LGHNA and YSLEER. This CDR3 is built from 14 residues. The CDR3 region is CASGQDWEGGEQYF. The CDR3 region has the DNA TGCGCCAGCGGCCAAGATTGGGAGGGAGGCGAGCAGTACTTC.

In its sample, this clonotype was seen many times. The chain links TRBV7-4 to TRBJ1-2; D is unclear. The V and J ends lost 5 bases and 4 bases respectively, with 23 bases between them. The CDR3 length is 17 residues. Germline-derived CDR1 and CDR2 are SGHVT and SQSDAQ. CDR3 loop: CASSTERSARKTYGYTF. In DNA form, the CDR3 reads TGTGCCAGCAGCACTGAACGTTCAGCTCGAAAGACCTATGGCTACACCTTC.

This clonotype was detected many times. The chain employs TRBV20-1 and TRBJ1-3; tentatively, D is TRBD1 (6 bases). The ends were cut back, 3 bases at V and 10 bases at J, with 16 bases in the middle. The V gene's germline CDR1 is DFQATT and CDR2 SNEGSKA (reference sequence). The CDR3 runs to 13 residues. The CDR3 bases are TGCAGTGCTAGGCCCCCAGGGGAGAAAACCATATATTTT. Translating gives CSARPPGEKTIYF.

A word on this clonotype: One base away lies a much larger clone, so this may be a sequencing read error. The J gene is TRBJ2-7, the V gene TRBV20-1, with D maybe TRBD2 (5 bases). The CDR3 runs to 17 residues. Germline V gene sequence: CDR1 DFQATT, CDR2 SNEGSKA (reference sequence). CDR3 sequence reads: CSAPDRANGRSDYEEYF. The CDR3 DNA follows: TGCAGTGCTCCGGATAGGGCAAACGGGCGCTCAGACTACGAGGAGTACTTC.

With respect to this clonotype: One end of the junction varies from germline; a read error may be responsible. The chain is built from TRBV20-1 and TRBJ1-1; 11 bases fit TRBD1. The germline gives CDR1 DFQATT, CDR2 SNEGSKA (reference sequence). The length of the CDR3 is 15 residues. CDR3 protein: CRAREDRGLNTEAFF. In nucleotides, the CDR3 is TGCAGGGCTAGAGAGGACAGGGGGCTTAACACTGAAGCTTTCTTT.

This clonotype was seen repeatedly, ten times or more. The chain recombines TRBV5-6 with TRBJ1-4; D uncertain. Trimming stripped 0 bases from V and 6 bases from J, with 3 bases between. The CDR3 has 12 amino acids. Germline values: CDR1 SGHDT, CDR2 YYEEEE. This chain's CDR3 is CASSLEDEKLFF. In nucleotides, the CDR3 is TGTGCCAGCAGCTTGGAGGATGAAAAACTGTTTTTT.

This clonotype was seen ten or more times. The chain uses TRBV7-9 and TRBJ1-2, with 9 bases fitting TRBD1. This CDR3 is built from 16 residues. V dropped 5 bases and J dropped 8; count of bases not matched to a gene: 15. Germline V gene sequence: CDR1 SEHNR, CDR2 FQNEAQ (reference sequence). The CDR3 coding sequence is TGTGCCAGCAGCCCTGAAACAGGGGGCGGAATCTACGGCTACACCTTC. This gives the protein CASSPETGGGIYGYTF.